This T cell receptor beta chain was sequenced during a study of blood T cell repertoires in COVID-19. V shed 3 bases, J shed 5 bases, and the junction held 5 bases outside the gene matches. Germline assignment: CDR1 DFQATT and CDR2 SNEGSKA (reference sequence). The CDR3 is 14 amino acids. Data came from immunoSEQ multiplex PCR; TCRdb stores just in-frame clones and leaves some out. The sample includes about 480,000 clones, around nine tenths of them seen just once. Sequencing was carried out using peripheral blood. This receptor was taken from a woman younger than 45 with acute or convalescent COVID-19. V gene TRBV20-1 combines with J gene TRBJ2-5; 11 bases align to TRBD2. The CDR3 region is CSASLAGGRETQYF. The DNA for the CDR3 is TGCAGTGCTAGTTTAGCGGGGGGGAGGGAGACCCAGTACTTC.